Listed below are T cell receptor beta chains from one sample, sequenced in a study of shared clonotypes between healthy human individuals. Sequenced by immunoSEQ multiplex PCR; TCRdb stores in-frame clones only, minus some. The sample gives about 590,000 clones, 95% to 96% of which show up once; roughly 0.1% is in the top ten. Sequenced input: naive CD8+ T cells sorted from blood. Receptors originate from a woman aged 25 to 45 in good health. CDR3s include the opening cysteine and the closing phenylalanine or tryptophan. D genes are given only for firm matches. Not every row has a clone size; where given, it reads once, few, many or a size class.

d_gene: -
abundance: -
v_gene: TRBV5-1
j_gene: TRBJ2-7
CDR3aa: CASSDSYEQYF
CDR3nt: TGCGCCAGCAGCGACTCCTACGAGCAGTACTTC

d_gene: TRBD2
abundance: -
v_gene: TRBV5-6
j_gene: TRBJ2-5
CDR3aa: CASSLVAGETQYF
CDR3nt: TGTGCCAGCAGCTTGGTAGCGGGAGAGACCCAGTACTTC

d_gene: -
abundance: -
v_gene: TRBV5-4
j_gene: TRBJ2-7
CDR3aa: CASSLEGSPIYEQYF
CDR3nt: TGTGCCAGCAGCTTGGAGGGGAGTCCGATTTACGAGCAGTACTTC

d_gene: -
abundance: -
v_gene: TRBV27
j_gene: TRBJ2-7
CDR3aa: CASSAGTGGEGEQYF
CDR3nt: TGTGCCAGCAGCGCCGGGACAGGAGGGGAGGGCGAGCAGTACTTC

d_gene: -
abundance: -
v_gene: TRBV27
j_gene: TRBJ2-1
CDR3aa: CASSFGSHSYNEQFF
CDR3nt: TGTGCCAGCAGTTTCGGTAGCCATTCCTACAATGAGCAGTTCTTC

d_gene: -
abundance: once
v_gene: TRBV7-8
j_gene: TRBJ1-2
CDR3aa: CASSRGGVLDYGYTF
CDR3nt: TGTGCCAGCAGCCGCGGTGGAGTGTTGGACTATGGCTACACCTTC

d_gene: -
abundance: -
v_gene: TRBV19
j_gene: TRBJ2-3
CDR3aa: CASSFGQRPHLGQYF
CDR3nt: TGTGCCAGTAGTTTCGGACAGCGCCCCCACCTTGGGCAGTATTTT

d_gene: TRBD2
abundance: -
v_gene: TRBV29-1
j_gene: TRBJ2-3
CDR3aa: CSVDQTSASTDTQYF
CDR3nt: TGCAGCGTTGACCAGACTAGCGCTAGCACAGATACGCAGTATTTT

d_gene: TRBD2
abundance: -
v_gene: TRBV7-8
j_gene: TRBJ2-5
CDR3aa: CASSSRTSGREETQYF
CDR3nt: TGTGCCAGCAGCTCCCGGACTAGCGGGAGGGAAGAGACCCAGTACTTC

d_gene: TRBD1
abundance: -
v_gene: TRBV27
j_gene: TRBJ1-6
CDR3aa: CASSLGTDNSPLHF
CDR3nt: TGTGCCAGCAGTTTGGGGACAGATAATTCACCCCTCCACTTT

d_gene: TRBD1
abundance: -
v_gene: TRBV7-8
j_gene: TRBJ2-5
CDR3aa: CASMDRPQETQYF
CDR3nt: TGTGCCAGCATGGACAGGCCACAAGAGACCCAGTACTTC

d_gene: -
abundance: -
v_gene: TRBV13
j_gene: TRBJ2-6
CDR3aa: CASSFPRGEIPGANVLTF
CDR3nt: TGTGCCAGCAGCTTCCCTAGGGGGGAAATCCCTGGGGCCAACGTCCTGACTTTC

d_gene: -
abundance: once
v_gene: TRBV13
j_gene: TRBJ2-1
CDR3aa: CASSHIAESSYNEQFF
CDR3nt: TGTGCCAGCAGCCACATAGCGGAAAGCTCCTACAATGAGCAGTTCTTC

d_gene: -
abundance: -
v_gene: TRBV5-1
j_gene: TRBJ2-3
CDR3aa: CASSLVTFITDTQYF
CDR3nt: TGCGCCAGCAGCTTGGTCACGTTTATCACAGATACGCAGTATTTT

d_gene: -
abundance: -
v_gene: TRBV27
j_gene: TRBJ2-1
CDR3aa: CASSVSSGAYNEQFF
CDR3nt: TGTGCCAGCAGTGTATCAAGCGGAGCCTACAATGAGCAGTTCTTC

d_gene: TRBD1
abundance: -
v_gene: TRBV12-5
j_gene: TRBJ2-3
CDR3aa: CASGLAGGADTQYF
CDR3nt: TGTGCTAGTGGTTTGGCAGGGGGCGCGGATACGCAGTATTTT

d_gene: -
abundance: -
v_gene: TRBV4-1
j_gene: TRBJ1-4
CDR3aa: CASSHSRDGLATNEKLFF
CDR3nt: TGCGCCAGCAGCCACTCCCGGGACGGCCTCGCAACTAATGAAAAACTGTTTTTT

d_gene: -
abundance: -
v_gene: TRBV2
j_gene: TRBJ2-7
CDR3aa: CASRGDWEREQYF
CDR3nt: TGTGCCAGCAGGGGGGACTGGGAGCGCGAGCAGTACTTC

d_gene: -
abundance: -
v_gene: TRBV27
j_gene: TRBJ2-7
CDR3aa: CASSTGTPGPNYEQYF
CDR3nt: TGTGCCAGCAGCACGGGGACCCCGGGACCAAACTACGAGCAGTACTTC

d_gene: -
abundance: -
v_gene: TRBV27
j_gene: TRBJ2-1
CDR3aa: CASSFATSGGEQFF
CDR3nt: TGTGCCAGCAGTTTTGCCACGTCAGGAGGCGAGCAGTTCTTC

d_gene: -
abundance: -
v_gene: TRBV15
j_gene: TRBJ2-7
CDR3aa: CATSSQRRGSYEQYF
CDR3nt: TGTGCCACCAGCAGTCAAAGGAGAGGGTCCTACGAGCAGTACTTC

d_gene: -
abundance: -
v_gene: TRBV7-9
j_gene: TRBJ2-1
CDR3aa: CASSFDYNEQFF
CDR3nt: TGTGCCAGCAGCTTTGACTACAATGAGCAGTTCTTC

d_gene: -
abundance: -
v_gene: TRBV15
j_gene: TRBJ2-1
CDR3aa: CATSIWASYNEQFF
CDR3nt: TGTGCCACCAGCATTTGGGCATCCTACAATGAGCAGTTCTTC

d_gene: -
abundance: -
v_gene: TRBV27
j_gene: TRBJ2-7
CDR3aa: CASSLFGGLSYEQYF
CDR3nt: TGTGCCAGCAGTTTATTCGGGGGGCTCTCCTACGAGCAGTACTTC

d_gene: TRBD2
abundance: -
v_gene: TRBV28
j_gene: TRBJ2-7
CDR3aa: CASSLPGRGTSYEQYF
CDR3nt: TGTGCCAGCAGTTTACCGGGGAGGGGCACATCCTACGAGCAGTACTTC

d_gene: -
abundance: -
v_gene: TRBV28
j_gene: TRBJ2-7
CDR3aa: CASSFSRGTLTYEQYF
CDR3nt: TGTGCCAGCAGTTTTAGTAGGGGCACACTAACCTACGAGCAGTACTTC

d_gene: -
abundance: -
v_gene: TRBV27
j_gene: TRBJ1-2
CDR3aa: CASSQAGNANYGYTF
CDR3nt: TGTGCCAGCAGTCAAGCGGGGAATGCGAACTATGGCTACACCTTC

d_gene: TRBD1
abundance: -
v_gene: TRBV28
j_gene: TRBJ1-1
CDR3aa: CASSLSDRGTEAFF
CDR3nt: TGTGCCAGCAGTTTATCCGACAGGGGTACTGAAGCTTTCTTT

d_gene: TRBD2
abundance: -
v_gene: TRBV28
j_gene: TRBJ2-3
CDR3aa: CASSGLAGVLDTQYF
CDR3nt: TGTGCCAGCAGTGGCCTAGCGGGAGTATTGGATACGCAGTATTTT

d_gene: TRBD1
abundance: -
v_gene: TRBV19
j_gene: TRBJ2-7
CDR3aa: CASRETGINEQYF
CDR3nt: TGTGCCAGTAGGGAGACAGGGATCAACGAGCAGTACTTC

d_gene: TRBD1
abundance: -
v_gene: TRBV11-2
j_gene: TRBJ2-7
CDR3aa: CASSSGGDEQYF
CDR3nt: TGTGCCAGCTCCTCAGGGGGCGACGAGCAGTACTTC

d_gene: -
abundance: few
v_gene: TRBV21-1
j_gene: TRBJ2-2
CDR3aa: CASSTEDRDSAVVTGELFF
CDR3nt: TGTGCCAGCAGCACAGAAGACCGGGACAGCGCTGTAGTCACCGGGGAGCTGTTTTTT

d_gene: TRBD1
abundance: -
v_gene: TRBV7-7
j_gene: TRBJ2-5
CDR3aa: CASSQDRGLQETQYF
CDR3nt: TGTGCCAGCAGCCAGGACAGGGGTCTCCAAGAGACCCAGTACTTC

d_gene: TRBD1
abundance: few
v_gene: TRBV9
j_gene: TRBJ1-4
CDR3aa: CASSDDRGDEKLFF
CDR3nt: TGTGCCAGCAGCGATGACAGGGGTGATGAAAAACTGTTTTTT

d_gene: -
abundance: -
v_gene: TRBV27
j_gene: TRBJ1-3
CDR3aa: CASSPWAPTRSGNTIYF
CDR3nt: TGTGCCAGCAGCCCTTGGGCCCCAACTAGATCTGGAAACACCATATATTTT

d_gene: TRBD1
abundance: -
v_gene: TRBV10-2
j_gene: TRBJ1-4
CDR3aa: CASSDQGATNEKLFF
CDR3nt: TGCGCCAGCAGCGACCAGGGGGCAACTAATGAAAAACTGTTTTTT

d_gene: -
abundance: -
v_gene: TRBV14
j_gene: TRBJ2-2
CDR3aa: CASSQDSGTGELFF
CDR3nt: TGTGCCAGCAGCCAAGATTCCGGGACCGGGGAGCTGTTTTTT